This T cell receptor (beta chain) appears in the sequencing data of a study of patients and donors after allogeneic stem cell transplantation. This clonotype showed up just a few times. The V segment lost 4 bases and the J segment 1 base; nucleotides outside the gene matches: 10. The germline V gene encodes CDR1 LGHDT and CDR2 YNNKEL (reference sequence). This CDR3 is 18 amino acids long. A single record per CDR3 protein comes from TCRdb applying MiXCR to the RT-PCR reads. The data contain some 960,000 distinct CDR3 sequences, 18% of them singletons. The clonotype comes from a human donor who was either an allogeneic HSCT recipient or a stem cell or donor lymphocyte infusion donor (not recorded which). It is not recorded whose cells these are; they may come from a transplant donor. The sequenced material came from blood, either unsorted or a sorted T cell fraction (not recorded which). J is TRBJ2-6 and V is TRBV3-1; 7 bases agree with TRBD1. The CDR3 is CASSPLRGGASGANVLTF. DNA of the CDR3: TGTGCCAGCAGCCCCCTTAGAGGGGGCGCTTCTGGGGCCAACGTCCTGACTTTC. The full variable domain, its missing parts supplied by reference TRBV3-1 and TRBJ2-6, is DTAVSQTPKYLVTQMGNDKSIKCEQNLGHDTMYWYKQDSKKFLKIMFSYNNKELIINETVPNRFSPKSPDKAHLNLHINSLELGDSAVYFCASSPLRGGASGANVLTFGAGSRLTVL.